Detailed here is one T cell receptor beta chain. Its antigen is unidentified. This entry comes from a study of cytomegalovirus exposure and HLA in healthy donors. Notes on the study in general: Upon later analysis, TCR association rates were observed to vary by HLA locus, being highest for DRB1 and lowest for HLA-C. The later analysis indicated that the majority of CMV-associated TCR beta chains appeared HLA-restricted. The classifier was said to identify cytomegalovirus status with high specificity and sensitivity.

A multiplex PCR was run with 60 Vbeta primers and 13 Jbeta primers. Produced via immunoSEQ multiplex PCR; TCRdb's table is partial and in-frame only. The repertoire holds over 55,000 clones, around 91% seen once, with about 12% in the top ten. The CDR3 contains 17 residues. The V and J ends lost 0 bases and 1 base respectively, with 15 bases between them. Germline V gene lookup returns CDR1 MGHRA and CDR2 YSYEKL. Sequencing was done on a sample of PBMCs. This receptor was identified in a woman under 40 in good health and CMV-seropositive. The chain uses TRBV4-1 and TRBJ1-2; D is possibly TRBD1 (5 bases). CDR3 bases: TGCGCCAGCAGCCAAGAGCCGTCGGGGGGAAATAACTATGGCTACACCTTC. Translating it yields CASSQEPSGGNNYGYTF.